This T cell receptor beta chain was captured by sequencing in a study of T cell responses to AZD1222 COVID-19 vaccine. Findings and limits, study-wide: Among those given AZD1222, only six were seropositive at baseline. Donors were chiefly white British, with a greater number of females, and clonal diversity was perhaps underestimated.

V was shortened by 5 bases and J by 9 bases, with 17 bases between the two germline ends. Germline V CDR1 and CDR2: SGHVS, FQNEAQ. The CDR3 has 15 residues. This clone was seen a handful of times. The antigen remains undetermined. Here immunoSEQ multiplex PCR was the method, and the copy in TCRdb shows in-frame clones only, minus some. The table has 150,000 to 200,000 clones, 80% to 90% seen once. This clonotype originated in an adult in good health. V and J are TRBV7-8 and TRBJ1-6, with D tentatively TRBD1 (6 bases). The source material was peripheral blood, sampled on day 0 of MenACWY control vaccination. Here the CDR3 DNA reads TGTGCCAGCAGCACAGTAGGGGGGACAATTTCACCCCTCCACTTT. It codes for CASSTVGGTISPLHF.